The rows below give T cell receptor beta chains drawn from one sample of a study of blood T cell repertoires in COVID-19. Profiling relied on immunoSEQ multiplex PCR, and the TCRdb table lists in-frame clones only, not all of them. In the table there are 90,000 to 95,000 clones, almost 90% of which are singletons. Sequences were obtained from peripheral blood. These receptors all come from a woman aged 70-85 years with acute or convalescent COVID-19. Each CDR3 is given with its conserved first and last residue. Each record gives: J gene, V gene, CDR3 protein.

j_gene: TRBJ2-1; v_gene: TRBV28; CDR3aa: CASSSPRTMGGNEQFF
j_gene: TRBJ2-3; v_gene: TRBV2; CDR3aa: CASSKRTGVYTQYF
j_gene: TRBJ1-5; v_gene: TRBV7-9; CDR3aa: CASSPNSWTGQLRPQHF
j_gene: TRBJ2-1; v_gene: TRBV18; CDR3aa: CASSPASASYNEQFF
j_gene: TRBJ2-3; v_gene: TRBV5-1; CDR3aa: CASSLAFTDTQYF
j_gene: TRBJ1-1; v_gene: TRBV2; CDR3aa: CASSGQWNTEAFF
j_gene: TRBJ1-4; v_gene: TRBV6-5; CDR3aa: CASSYWASPNEKLFF
j_gene: TRBJ2-1; v_gene: TRBV11-2; CDR3aa: CASSPYSSSYNEQFF
j_gene: TRBJ2-5; v_gene: TRBV11-2; CDR3aa: CASSMGTSGRAGETQYF
j_gene: TRBJ2-1; v_gene: TRBV2; CDR3aa: CASFSVNEQFF
j_gene: TRBJ2-7; v_gene: TRBV6-5; CDR3aa: CASSLHRGSSYEQYF
j_gene: TRBJ1-2; v_gene: TRBV5-1; CDR3aa: CASSVGQGADGYTF
j_gene: TRBJ2-3; v_gene: TRBV28; CDR3aa: CASSSYPGTSVSTDTQYF
j_gene: TRBJ2-5; v_gene: TRBV28; CDR3aa: CASSFVPSGTQYF
j_gene: TRBJ2-7; v_gene: TRBV6-6; CDR3aa: CASSYTPGLANYEQYF
j_gene: TRBJ1-3; v_gene: TRBV4-1; CDR3aa: CASSQGLGRVASGNTIYF
j_gene: TRBJ1-5; v_gene: TRBV19; CDR3aa: CASSVTPGQGAFNQPQHF
j_gene: TRBJ1-2; v_gene: TRBV2; CDR3aa: CASSETGVGNYGYTF
j_gene: TRBJ1-5; v_gene: TRBV7-2; CDR3aa: CASSLLGQSQPQHF
j_gene: TRBJ1-2; v_gene: TRBV29-1; CDR3aa: CSVEGGHINYGYTF
j_gene: TRBJ2-5; v_gene: TRBV5-1; CDR3aa: CASFHSGRFETQYF
j_gene: TRBJ1-6; v_gene: TRBV4-2; CDR3aa: CASSQAGQGYSPLHF
j_gene: TRBJ2-3; v_gene: TRBV28; CDR3aa: CASGLAQRTDTQYF
j_gene: TRBJ2-5; v_gene: TRBV29-1; CDR3aa: CSVVYPGGSRQETQYF